The text below deals with one T cell receptor beta chain. Its antigen is undetermined. The assay that was used to sequence DNA from cultured CD4+ T cells was the Oncomine TCR Beta short-read assay. From the PCR reads, TCRdb called clonotypes with MiXCR, one entry per CDR3 protein. The table includes about 22,000 distinct CDR3 sequences, around 62% detected once. These data originate in a study of vaccination and CD4 T cells after COVID-19. Treatment described: approximately 11-day PBMC culture with coronavirus spike peptide pools or control peptides (ViraFEST assay). Per the germline V gene, CDR1 is MNHEY and CDR2 is SMNVEV (reference sequence). The length of the CDR3 is 18 residues. V lost 5 bases, J lost 0 bases, and 12 bases stayed unmatched.

The chain couples TRBV27 to TRBJ2-5; 10 positions match TRBD1. This clonotype was obtained from a human donor who received a COVID-19 vaccine. The sequencing here drew on CD4+ T cells from blood, cultured in vitro, taken before SARS-CoV-2 vaccination. The CDR3 coding sequence is TGTGCCAGCAGTCCCCGGGACAGGGGTGTAGGGTACCAAGAGACCCAGTACTTC. It translates to CASSPRDRGVGYQETQYF.